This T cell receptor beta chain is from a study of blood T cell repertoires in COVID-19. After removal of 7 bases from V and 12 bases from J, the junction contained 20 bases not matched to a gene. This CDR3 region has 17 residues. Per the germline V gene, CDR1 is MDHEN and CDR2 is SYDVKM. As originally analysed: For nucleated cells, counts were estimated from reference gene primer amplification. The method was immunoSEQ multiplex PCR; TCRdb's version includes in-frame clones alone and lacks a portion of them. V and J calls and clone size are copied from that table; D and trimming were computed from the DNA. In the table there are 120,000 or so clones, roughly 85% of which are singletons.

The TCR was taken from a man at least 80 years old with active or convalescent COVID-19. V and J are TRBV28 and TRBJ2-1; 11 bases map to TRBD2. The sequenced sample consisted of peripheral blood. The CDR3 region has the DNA TGTGCCAGCACCCAGGGGCTAGCGGGGGGCCGGGGCATTGGGCAGTTCTTC. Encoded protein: CASTQGLAGGRGIGQFF.